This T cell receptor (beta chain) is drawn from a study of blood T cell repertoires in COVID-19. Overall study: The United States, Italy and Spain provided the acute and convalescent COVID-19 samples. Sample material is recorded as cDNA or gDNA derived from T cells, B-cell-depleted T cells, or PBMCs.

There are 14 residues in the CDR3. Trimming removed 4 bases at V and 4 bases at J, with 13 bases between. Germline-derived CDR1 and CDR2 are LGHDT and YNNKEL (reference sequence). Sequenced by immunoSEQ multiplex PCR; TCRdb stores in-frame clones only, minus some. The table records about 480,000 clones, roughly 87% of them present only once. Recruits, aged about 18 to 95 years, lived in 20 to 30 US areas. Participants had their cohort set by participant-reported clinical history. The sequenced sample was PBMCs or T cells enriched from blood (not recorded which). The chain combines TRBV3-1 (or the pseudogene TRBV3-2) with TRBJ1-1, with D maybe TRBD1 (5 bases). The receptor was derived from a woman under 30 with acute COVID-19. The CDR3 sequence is CASSPGGAPTEAFF. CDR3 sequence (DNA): TGTGCCAGCAGCCCGGGGGGTGCGCCCACTGAAGCTTTCTTT.